Sequencing of this TCR beta chain was carried out in a study of cytotoxic CD8 clonotypes in ibrutinib-treated CLL. This clone was seen more than once but under ten times. Generated by immunoSEQ multiplex PCR, the TCRdb table keeps only in-frame clones and is missing some. Seen here are 53,000 or so clones, approximately 50% observed once, and the top ten hold 20% to 30%. Sample: PBMCs, taken at disease progression, from a patient treated with ibrutinib. The source of this sequence is a human donor with chronic lymphocytic leukemia.

DNA for the CDR3: TGTGCCAGCAGCTCATATAGCCAGGGGGCAACCTACGAGCAGTACTTC. Translation: CASSSYSQGATYEQYF. The rearrangement joins TRBV7-2 to TRBJ2-7; the match to TRBD1 covers 8 bases. Germline lookup yields CDR1 SGHTA and CDR2 FQGNSA. The CDR3 is 16 residues long. Trimming took 4 bases from V and 2 from J; bases not matched to a gene: 10. The complete variable domain, with remaining parts taken from reference TRBV7-2 and TRBJ2-7, reads GAGVSQSPSNKVTEKGKDVELRCDPISGHTALYWYRQSLGQGLEFLIYFQGNSAPDKSGLPSDRFSAERTGGSVSTLTIQRTQQEDSAVYLCASSSYSQGATYEQYFGPGTRLTVT.